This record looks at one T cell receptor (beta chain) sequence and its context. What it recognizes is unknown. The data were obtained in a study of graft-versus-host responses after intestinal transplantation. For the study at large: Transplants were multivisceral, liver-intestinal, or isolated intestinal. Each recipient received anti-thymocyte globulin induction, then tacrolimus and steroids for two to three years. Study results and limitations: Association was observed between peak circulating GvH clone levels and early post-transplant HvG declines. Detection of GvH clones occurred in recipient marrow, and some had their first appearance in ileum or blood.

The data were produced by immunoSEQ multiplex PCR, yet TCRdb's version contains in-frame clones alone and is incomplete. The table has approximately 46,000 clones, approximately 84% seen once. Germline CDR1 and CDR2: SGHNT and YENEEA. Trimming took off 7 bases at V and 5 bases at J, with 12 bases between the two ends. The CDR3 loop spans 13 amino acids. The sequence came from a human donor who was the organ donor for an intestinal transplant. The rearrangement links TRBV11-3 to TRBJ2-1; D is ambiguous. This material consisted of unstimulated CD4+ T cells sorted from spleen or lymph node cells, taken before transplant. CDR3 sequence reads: CASTARSNNEQFF. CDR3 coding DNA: TGTGCCAGCACCGCGCGGTCAAACAATGAGCAGTTCTTC. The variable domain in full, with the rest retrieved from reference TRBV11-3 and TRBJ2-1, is EAGVVQSPRYKIIEKKQPVAFWCNPISGHNTLYWYLQNLGQGPELLIRYENEEAVDDSQLPKDRFSAERLKGVDSTLKIQPAELGDSAVYLCASTARSNNEQFFGPGTRLTVL.